The 13 T cell receptor beta chains below come from one sample, sequenced in a study of T-cell memory formation after mild COVID-19. MiXCR, run by TCRdb on the 5' RACE reads, gives a single entry per CDR3 protein. The repertoire includes just over 400,000 distinct CDR3 sequences, roughly a quarter of them detected once, and about an eighth sits in the top ten. Material for sequencing was PBMCs or a T cell subset sorted from them (not recorded which). The receptors stem from an adult woman who had mild COVID-19 (a few samples of this study predate the infection). Cell type and time point are not known.

This clonotype turned up a few times. The rearrangement uses TRBV10-3 and TRBJ2-1; D perhaps matches TRBD2 (6 bases). Trimming shortened V by 2 bases and J by 10 bases, and 18 bases separated the two germline ends. Germline V lookup: CDR1 ENHRY, CDR2 SYGVKD. CDR3 length equals 15 residues. The CDR3 region is CAISEPAVGGPEQFF. Written as DNA, the CDR3 is TGTGCCATCAGTGAGCCGGCAGTGGGGGGTCCGGAGCAGTTCTTC.

CDR3 protein: CASSQDASGSSYEQYF. The CDR3 DNA is TGCGCCAGCAGCCAAGACGCTAGCGGTAGCTCCTACGAGCAGTACTTC. This chain joins TRBV4-3 and TRBJ2-7, with 7 bases fitting TRBD2. The germline V gene encodes CDR1 LGHNA and CDR2 YSLEER. V was clipped by 0 bases and J by 0 bases; unmatched bases: 5. This CDR3 has 16 amino acids.

The chain is built from TRBV12-3 or TRBV12-4 and TRBJ1-1; D is unclear. V dropped 1 base and J dropped 0 bases, with 9 bases sitting between them. This CDR3 has 15 residues. The DNA of the CDR3 is TGTGCCAGCAGTTTAGTTCGACCAATGAACACTGAAGCTTTCTTT. It translates to CASSLVRPMNTEAFF.

In this sample, this clonotype turned up a few times. The chain uses TRBV27 and TRBJ1-6; TRBD1 is a possible D gene (5 bases). CDR3 length: 14 residues. Germline lookup yields CDR1 MNHEY and CDR2 SMNVEV (reference sequence). V was trimmed by 6 bases and J by 5 bases, leaving 11 bases between them. The CDR3 DNA follows: TGTGCCAGCAGCTTCCGGGGACATAATTCACCCCTCCACTTT. Protein: CASSFRGHNSPLHF.

This clonotype was counted a few times. CDR3 bases: TGTGCCAGCTCCTCGAGTGGACCGACCGGGGAGCTGTTTTTT. Encoded protein: CASSSSGPTGELFF. The J gene is TRBJ2-2, the V gene TRBV12-3 or TRBV12-4; D remains ambiguous. Trimming took 8 bases from V and 5 from J, leaving 15 bases between them. The CDR3 runs 14 residues.

This clonotype was found a few times. The rearrangement uses TRBV21-1 and TRBJ2-5; the listed D gene, TRBD1, was not tested against the DNA. TRBV21-1 constitutes a pseudogene. This CDR3 comprises 15 residues. The DNA of the CDR3 is TGTGCCAGCAGCACGGGGACAGGGAAGGAAGAGACCCAGTACTTC. It yields the protein CASSTGTGKEETQYF.

The CDR3: CASSPNGELFF. In DNA, the CDR3 is TGTGCCAGCAGCCCGAACGGGGAGCTGTTTTTT. This chain uses TRBV7-9 with TRBJ2-2; no clear D. V lost 5 bases, J lost 7 bases, and 5 bases lay in between. Germline-derived CDR1 and CDR2 are SEHNR and FQNEAQ (reference sequence). This CDR3 region has 11 residues.

In its sample, this clonotype was seen a few times. The J gene is TRBJ2-3, the V gene TRBV7-8; 13 bases fit TRBD2. This CDR3 region has 16 residues. V gave up 3 bases and J gave up 3 bases; unmatched junction bases: 3. CDR1 and CDR2 from the germline V gene are SGHVS and FQNEAQ. Here the CDR3 DNA reads TGTGCCAGCAGCTTCTCACTAGCGGGGGGGACAGATACGCAGTATTTT. Translation gives CASSFSLAGGTDTQYF.

This clonotype has only a few counts. The rearrangement uses TRBV9 and TRBJ2-1, with a tentative D call TRBD2 (5 bases). V lost 3 bases to trimming and J lost 8 bases, with 24 bases between them. Germline-derived CDR1 and CDR2 are SGDLS and YYNGEE. The CDR3 has 17 amino acids. The CDR3 sequence: CASSDTRGGLAGDEQFF. The DNA for the CDR3 is TGTGCCAGCAGCGACACCCGGGGTGGGCTAGCTGGGGATGAGCAGTTCTTC.

A few counts support this clonotype. The gene calls are TRBV12-3 or TRBV12-4 and TRBJ1-5; D is unresolved. The CDR3 spans 14 residues. Trimming took 10 bases from V and 4 from J, leaving 17 bases between them. CDR3 in amino acids: CATQALERNQPQHF. CDR3 nucleotide sequence: TGTGCCACCCAGGCCCTGGAGAGGAATCAGCCCCAGCATTTT.

The chain combines TRBV29-1 with TRBJ1-2; D is unresolved. Germline V gene lookup returns CDR1 SQVTM and CDR2 ANQGSEA. Trimming took 4 bases from V and 8 from J, leaving 11 bases between them. This CDR3 is 11 amino acids long. CDR3 DNA sequence: TGCAGCGTTGGGGCAGGAAGAGGCTACACCTTC. Residues: CSVGAGRGYTF.

This sequence joins TRBV5-1 and TRBJ2-7, with D possibly matching TRBD2 (5 bases). The CDR3 runs to 14 residues. Trimming took off 3 bases at V and 0 bases at J, with 10 bases between the two ends. Germline CDR1 reads SGHRS; CDR2 reads YFSETQ. CDR3 region: CASSSDSPSYEQYF. The CDR3 coding sequence is TGCGCCAGCAGCTCGGACTCTCCCTCCTACGAGCAGTACTTC.

V and J are TRBV19 and TRBJ1-1; TRBD1 agrees at 10 bases. This CDR3 is 13 amino acids long. Trimming removed 9 bases from V and 4 bases from J; junction bases left unmatched: 5. CDR1 is LNHDA, CDR2 SQIVND, per germline (reference sequence). The CDR3 nucleotides are TGTGCCAGCGACAGGGGGCGAGGCACTGAAGCTTTCTTT. This encodes CASDRGRGTEAFF.